A selection of T cell receptor beta chains follows, all from one sample in a study of shared clonotypes between healthy human individuals. The repertoire was sequenced with immunoSEQ multiplex PCR; TCRdb's copy has only in-frame clones and lacks some. Of over 2,000,000 clones listed, 90% to 95% were seen once; the top ten hold around 1.7%. Sequencing was done on a sample of naive CD8+ T cells from PBMCs. The receptors originated from a man aged 18 to 35 in good health. Some clones in this sample may be carry-over from other donors' samples. Both conserved end residues are trimmed from each CDR3.

v_gene: TRBV28; j_gene: TRBJ2-7; CDR3aa: ASTAGVMGEQY
v_gene: TRBV9; j_gene: TRBJ2-5; CDR3aa: ASSVGDERGETQY
v_gene: TRBV7-3; j_gene: TRBJ2-1; CDR3aa: APQGPYNEQF
v_gene: TRBV30; j_gene: TRBJ1-2; CDR3aa: AWSVLPWDRGTYGYT
v_gene: TRBV19; j_gene: TRBJ2-3; CDR3aa: ASSSGLRVTDTQY
v_gene: TRBV10-1; j_gene: TRBJ1-5; CDR3aa: ASKWHSVTYSNQPQH
v_gene: TRBV6-5; j_gene: TRBJ2-1; CDR3aa: ASQGLADPKDEQF
v_gene: TRBV4-1; j_gene: TRBJ2-5; CDR3aa: ASSQVGMETQY
v_gene: TRBV11-2; j_gene: TRBJ2-3; CDR3aa: ASSLGWQFGTDTQY
v_gene: TRBV7-2; j_gene: TRBJ2-5; CDR3aa: ASSPGTSIPETQY
v_gene: TRBV28; j_gene: TRBJ2-1; CDR3aa: ASKVPHSSYEQF
v_gene: TRBV5-4; j_gene: TRBJ2-1; CDR3aa: ASSLTGGPLDEQF
v_gene: TRBV10-1; j_gene: TRBJ2-1; CDR3aa: ASTHGTPHVHNEQF